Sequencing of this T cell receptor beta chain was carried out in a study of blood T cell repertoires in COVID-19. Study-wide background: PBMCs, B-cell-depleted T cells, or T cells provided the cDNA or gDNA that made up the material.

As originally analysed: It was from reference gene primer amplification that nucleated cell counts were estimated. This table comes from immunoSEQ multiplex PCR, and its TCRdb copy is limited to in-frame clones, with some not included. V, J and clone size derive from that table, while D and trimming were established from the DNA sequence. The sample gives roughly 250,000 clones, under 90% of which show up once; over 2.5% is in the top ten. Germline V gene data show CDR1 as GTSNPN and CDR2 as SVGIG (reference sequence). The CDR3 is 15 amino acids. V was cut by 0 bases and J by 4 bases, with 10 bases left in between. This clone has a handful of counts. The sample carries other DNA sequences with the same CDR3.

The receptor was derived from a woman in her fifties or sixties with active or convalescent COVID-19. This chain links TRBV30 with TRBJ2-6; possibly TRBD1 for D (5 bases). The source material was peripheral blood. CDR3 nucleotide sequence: TGTGCCTGGAGTGTAGGGGCTTCAGGGGCCAACGTCCTGACTTTC. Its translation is CAWSVGASGANVLTF.